The 20 T cell receptor beta chains given below trace back to one sample, sequenced in a study of blood T cell repertoires in COVID-19. TCRdb's table, derived via immunoSEQ multiplex PCR, lists solely in-frame clones and lacks some. The data show some 120,000 clones, about 88% seen once. Sequencing was done on a sample of peripheral blood. These receptors all come from a man aged 50 to 60 with active COVID-19.

The J gene is TRBJ2-6, the V gene TRBV19; D gene uncertain. The ends were cut back, 5 bases at V and 0 bases at J, with 11 bases in the middle. Looked up from germline, CDR1 is LNHDA and CDR2 is SQIVND (reference sequence). CDR3 length: 16 amino acids. CDR3 in amino acids: CASSLGPSSGANVLTF. Written as DNA, the CDR3 is TGTGCCAGTAGTCTTGGCCCTAGCTCTGGGGCCAACGTCCTGACTTTC. Based on the CDR3 plus reference TRBV19 and TRBJ2-6, the full variable domain is DGGITQSPKYLFRKEGQNVTLSCEQNLNHDAMYWYRQDPGQGLRLIYYSQIVNDFQKGDIAEGYSVSREKKESFPLTVTSAQKNPTAFYLCASSLGPSSGANVLTFGAGSRLTVL.

This chain uses TRBV25-1 with TRBJ1-4, with a weak D call TRBD1 (6 bases). The CDR3 length is 15 residues. The germline V gene encodes CDR1 MGHDK and CDR2 SYGVNS. The V end was cut by 4 bases, the J end by 3 bases, with 12 bases between. CDR3 DNA: TGTGCCAGCAGTGGACGGACAGCATCTAATGAAAAACTGTTTTTT. Encoded protein: CASSGRTASNEKLFF. The complete variable domain, with remaining parts taken from reference TRBV25-1 and TRBJ1-4, reads EADIYQTPRYLVIGTGKKITLECSQTMGHDKMYWYQQDPGMELHLIHYSYGVNSTEKGDLSSESTVSRIRTEHFPLTLESARPSHTSQYLCASSGRTASNEKLFFGSGTQLSVL.

This clone appeared a single time. The rearrangement links TRBV9 to TRBJ1-5, with D unresolved. This CDR3 comprises 14 residues. The germline gives CDR1 SGDLS, CDR2 YYNGEE. The V and J ends lost 3 bases and 0 bases respectively, with 7 bases between them. In DNA form, the CDR3 reads TGTGCCAGCAGCGCCGGTCCTAGCAATCAGCCCCAGCATTTT. Protein product: CASSAGPSNQPQHF. The whole variable domain, remainder taken from reference TRBV9 and TRBJ1-5, is DSGVTQTPKHLITATGQRVTLRCSPRSGDLSVYWYQQSLDQGLQFLIQYYNGEERAKGNILERFSAQQFPDLHSELNLSSLELGDSALYFCASSAGPSNQPQHFGDGTRLSIL.

The chain has TRBV5-6 and TRBJ2-5; TRBD1 agrees at 10 bases. Germline V gene data show CDR1 as SGHDT and CDR2 as YYEEEE. V trimming: 4 bases; J trimming: 0 bases; junction bases outside the gene matches: 3. The CDR3 spans 15 residues. The CDR3 nucleotides are TGTGCCAGCAGCCGGGGACAGGGGTACCAAGAGACCCAGTACTTC. Translation gives CASSRGQGYQETQYF.

As DNA, the CDR3 is TGTGCCAGTAGTATCGGTGGCGGGCGCTCCTACAATGAGCAGTTCTTC. It encodes CASSIGGGRSYNEQFF. V and J are TRBV19 and TRBJ2-1; perhaps TRBD2 as D (5 bases). Between the trimmed V and J ends, which lost 3 bases and 0 bases, there was a span of 12 bases. The CDR3 has 16 residues. Germline V CDR1 and CDR2: LNHDA, SQIVND (reference sequence).

The chain links TRBV6-6 to TRBJ2-7, with TRBD1 matching over 8 bases. The V gene's germline CDR1 is MNHNY and CDR2 SVGAGI (reference sequence). The trim removed 4 bases at V and 2 bases at J, leaving 7 bases unmatched. The CDR3 has 15 residues. In nucleotides, the CDR3 is TGTGCCAGCAGTTTCGGACAGGGCAGAACCTACGAGCAGTACGTC. It yields the protein CASSFGQGRTYEQYV.

This chain links TRBV27 with TRBJ1-2; D gene unclear. The CDR3 runs to 13 residues. CDR1 and CDR2 (germline): MNHEY, SMNVEV (reference sequence). V was pared by 2 bases and J by 11 bases, with 15 bases between. The CDR3 loop reads CASSLIPFREYTF. The CDR3 region has the DNA TGTGCCAGCAGTTTAATACCTTTTCGGGAATACACCTTC.

The V call is TRBV10-1, the J call TRBJ1-1, with D perhaps matching TRBD1 (5 bases). CDR3 size: 13 residues. Trimming stripped 4 bases from V and 1 base from J, with 7 bases between. Germline-derived CDR1 and CDR2 are WNHNN and SYGVQD (reference sequence). CDR3 region: CASSGGRNTEAFF. CDR3 in DNA: TGCGCCAGCAGTGGGGGCAGGAACACTGAAGCTTTCTTT.

The V gene is TRBV3-1 (or the pseudogene TRBV3-2), the J gene TRBJ2-2, with D possibly TRBD1 on 6 matching bases. V was trimmed by 4 bases and J by 5 bases, leaving 26 bases between them. The CDR3 sequence is 19 residues long. Looked up from germline, CDR1 is LGHDT and CDR2 is YNNKEL (reference sequence). The CDR3: CASSPSPLARGIWTGELFF. CDR3 DNA: TGTGCCAGCAGCCCCAGTCCCCTGGCCAGGGGAATATGGACCGGGGAGCTGTTTTTT.

As to this clone: Lacking the conserved final phenylalanine or tryptophan, this CDR3 likely reflects a read error. The DNA is left out, because the CDR3 cannot be placed on it with certainty; the CDR3 is given as TCRdb lists it. V is TRBV20-1 and J is TRBJ1-1; TRBD1 is the table's D call and was not checked against the DNA. Germline lookup yields CDR1 DFQATT and CDR2 SNEGSKA (reference sequence). The CDR3 comprises 11 residues, both ends counted. The CDR3 loop reads CSAKSGGRILG.

A single count supports this clone. V and J are TRBV11-2 and TRBJ2-5; tentatively, D is TRBD2 (6 bases). The CDR3 runs to 14 residues. Germline V lookup: CDR1 SGHAT, CDR2 FQNNGV. V lost 2 bases and J lost 4, with 11 bases in between. This CDR3 is CASSLIGGVETQYF. The CDR3 DNA sequence: TGTGCCAGCAGCTTAATAGGCGGGGTAGAGACCCAGTACTTC. Combining the CDR3 with reference TRBV11-2 and TRBJ2-5 gives the whole variable domain EAGVAQSPRYKIIEKRQSVAFWCNPISGHATLYWYQQILGQGPKLLIQFQNNGVVDDSQLPKDRFSAERLKGVDSTLKIQPAKLEDSAVYLCASSLIGGVETQYFGPGTRLLVL.

CDR3 in DNA: TGTGCCAGCAGCTTAGGGGGACAGGGGGCCAGGCAGCCCCAGCATTTT. Protein product: CASSLGGQGARQPQHF. The genes are TRBV7-2 and TRBJ1-5; TRBD1 aligns across 12 bases. J lost 7 bases, V lost 1 base, and 5 bases had no gene match. The CDR3 length is 16 residues. Germline values: CDR1 SGHTA, CDR2 FQGNSA.

The genes are TRBV28 and TRBJ2-1; 9 bases fit TRBD2. The CDR3 contains 16 residues. Looked up from germline, CDR1 is MDHEN and CDR2 is SYDVKM. Losses at the gene ends were 4 bases for V and 9 bases for J; bases not matched to a gene: 13. CDR3 amino acids: CASSWLAGLLPTEQFF. The CDR3 nucleotides are TGTGCCAGCAGTTGGCTAGCGGGATTACTTCCGACTGAGCAGTTCTTC. Supplemented by reference TRBV28 and TRBJ2-1, the full variable domain reads DVKVTQSSRYLVKRTGEKVFLECVQDMDHENMFWYRQDPGLGLRLIYFSYDVKMKEKGDIPEGYSVSREKKERFSLILESASTNQTSMYLCASSWLAGLLPTEQFFGPGTRLTVL.

The chain has TRBV5-4 and TRBJ1-1; D gene ambiguous. This CDR3 region has 13 residues. The V end lost 4 bases, the J end lost 1 base, and 8 bases lay between the germline ends. The germline CDR1 and CDR2 sequences are SGHNT and YYREEE (reference sequence). DNA for the CDR3: TGTGCCAGCAGCCAAGACTGGAACACTGAAGCTTTCTTT. As protein: CASSQDWNTEAFF.

The chain couples TRBV5-4 to TRBJ1-1; no definite D call. This CDR3 is built from 11 residues. Germline loops: CDR1 SGHNT, CDR2 YYREEE (reference sequence). Trimming left V 3 bases short and J 5 bases short, with 5 bases between. The CDR3 DNA is TGTGCCAGCAGCTCGCGGACTGAAGCTTTCTTT. It yields the protein CASSSRTEAFF.

The chain links TRBV9 to TRBJ1-2; no clear D gene. V lost 0 bases to trimming and J lost 13 bases, with 16 bases between them. Germline CDR1 and CDR2: SGDLS and YYNGEE. The CDR3 has 13 amino acids. Here the CDR3 reads CASSVAPFLDSTF. The CDR3, as DNA: TGTGCCAGCAGCGTAGCCCCATTTCTCGATAGCACCTTC. Filled out from reference TRBV9 and TRBJ1-2, the complete variable domain reads DSGVTQTPKHLITATGQRVTLRCSPRSGDLSVYWYQQSLDQGLQFLIQYYNGEERAKGNILERFSAQQFPDLHSELNLSSLELGDSALYFCASSVAPFLDSTFGSGTRLTVV.

The gene calls are TRBV6-1 and TRBJ2-3; 7 bases are a match to TRBD2. CDR3 length: 17 residues. V shed 0 bases and J 4 bases; nucleotides not matched to a gene: 10. CDR1 and CDR2 (germline): MNHNS, SASEGT. CDR3: CASSEAHRTSVSDTQYF. The CDR3 bases are TGTGCCAGCAGTGAAGCGCATAGAACTAGCGTTTCAGATACGCAGTATTTT.

The rearrangement uses TRBV15 and TRBJ1-6; D is possibly TRBD1 (6 bases). V shed 5 bases and J shed 9 bases, with 17 bases lying between them. Germline V lookup: CDR1 LNHNV, CDR2 YYDKDF (reference sequence). The CDR3 has 15 amino acids. The CDR3 reads CATSPLQGSPSPLHF. In DNA form, the CDR3 reads TGTGCCACCAGCCCCTTGCAGGGGAGTCCTTCACCCCTCCACTTT. Full variable domain (rest looked up from reference TRBV15 and TRBJ1-6): DAMVIQNPRYQVTQFGKPVTLSCSQTLNHNVMYWYQQKSSQAPKLLFHYYDKDFNNEADTPDNFQSRRPNTSFCFLDIRSPGLGDTAMYLCATSPLQGSPSPLHFGNGTRLTVT.

The chain has TRBV24-1 and TRBJ2-3, with TRBD2 as a possible D gene (5 bases). CDR3 length: 15 residues. The germline V gene encodes CDR1 KGHDR and CDR2 SFDVKD. Trimming removed 5 bases from V and 0 bases from J, with 11 bases in between. The CDR3 reads CATSAEVTSTDTQYF. DNA of the CDR3: TGTGCCACCAGTGCGGAGGTTACTAGCACAGATACGCAGTATTTT.

V is TRBV2 and J is TRBJ1-2; no clear D gene. V was trimmed by 4 bases and J by 2 bases, leaving 11 bases between them. The CDR3 is 14 residues long. Per the germline V gene, CDR1 is SNHLY and CDR2 is FYNNEI. CDR3 in DNA: TGTGCCAGCAGTGGTACGGTGGTGAACTATGGCTACACCTTC. Encoded protein: CASSGTVVNYGYTF.